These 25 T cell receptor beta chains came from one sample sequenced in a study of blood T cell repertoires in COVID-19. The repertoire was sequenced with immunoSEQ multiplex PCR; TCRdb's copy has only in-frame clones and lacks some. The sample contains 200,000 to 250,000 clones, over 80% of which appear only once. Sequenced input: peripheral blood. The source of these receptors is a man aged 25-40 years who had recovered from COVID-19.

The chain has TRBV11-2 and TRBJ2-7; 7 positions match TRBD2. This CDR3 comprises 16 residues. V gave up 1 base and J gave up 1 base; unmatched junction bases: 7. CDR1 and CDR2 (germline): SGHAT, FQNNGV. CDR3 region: CASSLVGGVRSYEQYF. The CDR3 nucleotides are TGTGCCAGCAGCTTAGTGGGGGGGGTTCGATCCTACGAGCAGTACTTC.

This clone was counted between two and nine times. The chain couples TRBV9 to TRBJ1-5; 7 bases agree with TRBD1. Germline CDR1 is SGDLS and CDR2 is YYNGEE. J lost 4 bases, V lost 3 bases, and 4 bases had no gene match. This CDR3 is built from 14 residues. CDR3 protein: CASSGQGSNQPQHF. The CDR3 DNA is TGTGCCAGCAGCGGACAGGGATCAAATCAGCCCCAGCATTTT.

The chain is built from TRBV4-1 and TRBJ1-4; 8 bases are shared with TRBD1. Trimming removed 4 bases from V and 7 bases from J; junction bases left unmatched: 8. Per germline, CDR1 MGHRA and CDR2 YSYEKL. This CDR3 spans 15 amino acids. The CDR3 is CASSPTGGTGEKLFF. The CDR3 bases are TGCGCCAGCAGCCCTACAGGGGGGACGGGTGAAAAACTGTTTTTT.

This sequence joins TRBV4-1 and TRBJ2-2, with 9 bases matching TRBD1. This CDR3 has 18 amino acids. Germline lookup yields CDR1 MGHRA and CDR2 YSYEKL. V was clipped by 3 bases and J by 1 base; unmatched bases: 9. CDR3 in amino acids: CASSQGWSGQGNTGELFF. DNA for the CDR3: TGCGCCAGCAGCCAGGGGTGGTCGGGACAGGGGAACACCGGGGAGCTGTTTTTT.

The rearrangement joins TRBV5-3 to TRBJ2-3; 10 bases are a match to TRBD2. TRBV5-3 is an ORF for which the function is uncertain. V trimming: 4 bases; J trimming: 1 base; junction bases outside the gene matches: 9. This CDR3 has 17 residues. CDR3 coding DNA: TGTGCCAGAAGCCCGGGGCCCGGGACTAGCGGCACAGATACGCAGTATTTT. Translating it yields CARSPGPGTSGTDTQYF.

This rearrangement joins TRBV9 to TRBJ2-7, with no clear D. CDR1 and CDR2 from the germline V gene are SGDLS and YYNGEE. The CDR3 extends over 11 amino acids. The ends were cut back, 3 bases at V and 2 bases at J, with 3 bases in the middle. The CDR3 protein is CASSDTYEQYF. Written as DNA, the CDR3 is TGTGCCAGCAGCGATACCTACGAGCAGTACTTC.

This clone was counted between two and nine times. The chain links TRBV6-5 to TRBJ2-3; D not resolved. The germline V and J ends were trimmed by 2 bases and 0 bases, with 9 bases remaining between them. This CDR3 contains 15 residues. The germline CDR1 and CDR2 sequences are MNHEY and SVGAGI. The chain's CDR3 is CASSYRRSSTDTQYF. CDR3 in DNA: TGTGCCAGCAGTTACCGCAGATCTAGCACAGATACGCAGTATTTT.

The CDR3, as DNA: TGTGCCAGCAGTTTGGGAGGGGTCAATCAGCCCCAGCATTTT. Protein sequence: CASSLGGVNQPQHF. The chain couples TRBV28 to TRBJ1-5, with D tentatively TRBD1 (5 bases). Germline V gene sequence: CDR1 MDHEN, CDR2 SYDVKM. CDR3 length equals 14 residues. V was cut by 3 bases and J by 3 bases, with 9 bases left in between. Full variable domain (remainder filled in from reference TRBV28 and TRBJ1-5): DVKVTQSSRYLVKRTGEKVFLECVQDMDHENMFWYRQDPGLGLRLIYFSYDVKMKEKGDIPEGYSVSREKKERFSLILESASTNQTSMYLCASSLGGVNQPQHFGDGTRLSIL.

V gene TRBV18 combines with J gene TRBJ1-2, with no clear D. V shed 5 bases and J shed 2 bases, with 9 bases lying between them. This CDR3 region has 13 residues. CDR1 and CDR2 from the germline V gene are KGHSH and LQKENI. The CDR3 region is CASSSGTNYGYTF. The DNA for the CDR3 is TGTGCCAGCTCATCGGGTACGAACTATGGCTACACCTTC.

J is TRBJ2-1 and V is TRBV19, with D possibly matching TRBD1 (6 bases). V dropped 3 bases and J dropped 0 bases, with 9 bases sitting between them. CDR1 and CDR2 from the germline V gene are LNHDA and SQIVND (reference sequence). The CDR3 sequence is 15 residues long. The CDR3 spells CASSIGGNSYNEQFF. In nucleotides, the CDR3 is TGTGCCAGTAGTATTGGGGGCAACTCCTACAATGAGCAGTTCTTC.

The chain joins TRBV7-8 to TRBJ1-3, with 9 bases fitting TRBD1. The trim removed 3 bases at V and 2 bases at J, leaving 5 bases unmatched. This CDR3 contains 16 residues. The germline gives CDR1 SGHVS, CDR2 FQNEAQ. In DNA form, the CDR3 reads TGTGCCAGCAGCTTCCATAGACAGGGGGCTGGAAACACCATATATTTT. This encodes CASSFHRQGAGNTIYF.

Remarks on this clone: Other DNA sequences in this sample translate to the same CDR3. This CDR3 reads CASSLGGSYNEQFF. The CDR3 region has the DNA TGTGCCAGCAGCTTAGGGGGTTCCTACAATGAGCAGTTCTTC. V gene TRBV5-4 combines with J gene TRBJ2-1, with a tentative D call TRBD1 (6 bases). Germline lookup yields CDR1 SGHNT and CDR2 YYREEE (reference sequence). The CDR3 consists of 14 residues. With 2 bases removed from V and 1 base from J, the gap between germline ends came to 7 bases.

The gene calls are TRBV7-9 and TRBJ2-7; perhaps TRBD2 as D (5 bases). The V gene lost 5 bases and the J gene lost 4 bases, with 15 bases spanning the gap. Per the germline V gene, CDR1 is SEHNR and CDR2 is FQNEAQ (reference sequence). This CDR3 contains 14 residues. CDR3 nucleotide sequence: TGTGCCAGCAGCCCGGGATCTAGTGGTTACGAGCAGTACTTC. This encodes CASSPGSSGYEQYF.

The CDR3 loop reads CASSLGTSGEQYF. The CDR3 nucleotides are TGTGCCAGCAGCTTGGGAACTTCGGGGGAGCAGTACTTC. The V and J genes are TRBV11-3 and TRBJ2-7, with a tentative D call TRBD2 (5 bases). Looked up from germline, CDR1 is SGHNT and CDR2 is YENEEA. V lost 3 bases and J 7 bases, leaving 13 bases between the germline ends. The CDR3 extends over 13 amino acids.

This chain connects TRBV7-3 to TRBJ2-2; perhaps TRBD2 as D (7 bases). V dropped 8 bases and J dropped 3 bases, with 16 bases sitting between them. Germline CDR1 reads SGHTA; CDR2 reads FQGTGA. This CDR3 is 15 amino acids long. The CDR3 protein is CASRGAPRYTGELFF. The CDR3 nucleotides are TGTGCCAGCCGGGGGGCCCCCAGGTACACCGGGGAGCTGTTTTTT.

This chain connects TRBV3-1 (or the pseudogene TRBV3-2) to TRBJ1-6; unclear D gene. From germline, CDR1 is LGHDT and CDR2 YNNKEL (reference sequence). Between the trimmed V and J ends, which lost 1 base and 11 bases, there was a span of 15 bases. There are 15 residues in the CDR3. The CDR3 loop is CASSQGPQAVPPLHF. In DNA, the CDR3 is TGTGCCAGCAGCCAAGGCCCCCAAGCCGTCCCACCCCTCCACTTT.

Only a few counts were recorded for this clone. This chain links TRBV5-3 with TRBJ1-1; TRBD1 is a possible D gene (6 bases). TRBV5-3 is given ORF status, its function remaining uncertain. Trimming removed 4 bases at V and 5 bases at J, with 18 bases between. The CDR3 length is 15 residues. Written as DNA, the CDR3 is TGTGCCAGAAGCGGCAGGGGAAGATGGGGGACTGAAGCTTTCTTT. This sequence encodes CARSGRGRWGTEAFF.

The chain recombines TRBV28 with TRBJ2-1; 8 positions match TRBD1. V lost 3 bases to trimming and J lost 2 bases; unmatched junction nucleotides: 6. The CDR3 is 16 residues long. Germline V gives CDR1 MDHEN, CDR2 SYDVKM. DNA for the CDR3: TGTGCCAGCAGTTTCCTGGACAGGGAAACCTACAATGAGCAGTTCTTC. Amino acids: CASSFLDRETYNEQFF.

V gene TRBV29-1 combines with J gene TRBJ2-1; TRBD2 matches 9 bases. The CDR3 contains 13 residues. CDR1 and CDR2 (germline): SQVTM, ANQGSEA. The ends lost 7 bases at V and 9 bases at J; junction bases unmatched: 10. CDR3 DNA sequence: TGCAGCGCCCGTAGCGGGGGATCGGGTGAGCAGTTCTTC. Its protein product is CSARSGGSGEQFF.

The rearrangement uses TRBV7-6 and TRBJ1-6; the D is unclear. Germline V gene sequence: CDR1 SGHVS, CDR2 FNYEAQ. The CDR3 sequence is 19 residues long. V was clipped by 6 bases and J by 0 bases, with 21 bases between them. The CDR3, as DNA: TGTGCCAGCAGTCTCCAACGATGGCCCAACAGCTCCTATAATTCACCCCTCCACTTT. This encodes CASSLQRWPNSSYNSPLHF. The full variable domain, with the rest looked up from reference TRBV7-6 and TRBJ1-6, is GAGVSQSPRYKVTKRGQDVALRCDPISGHVSLYWYRQALGQGPEFLTYFNYEAQQDKSGLPNDRFSAERPEGSISTLTIQRTEQRDSAMYRCASSLQRWPNSSYNSPLHFGNGTRLTVT.

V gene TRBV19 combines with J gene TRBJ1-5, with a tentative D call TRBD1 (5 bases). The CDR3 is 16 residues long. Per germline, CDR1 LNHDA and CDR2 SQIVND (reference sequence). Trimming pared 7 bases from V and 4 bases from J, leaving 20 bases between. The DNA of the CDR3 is TGTGCCAGTACCCCCAGGTCAGGGTCCCGGAATCAGCCCCAGCATTTT. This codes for CASTPRSGSRNQPQHF.

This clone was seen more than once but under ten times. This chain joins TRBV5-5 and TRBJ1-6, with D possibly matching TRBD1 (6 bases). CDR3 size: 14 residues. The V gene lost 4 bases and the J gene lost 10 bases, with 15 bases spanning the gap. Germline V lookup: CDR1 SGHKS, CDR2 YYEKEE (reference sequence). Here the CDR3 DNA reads TGTGCCAGCAGCCTATACAGGGAAGGGTCACCCCTCCACTTT. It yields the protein CASSLYREGSPLHF. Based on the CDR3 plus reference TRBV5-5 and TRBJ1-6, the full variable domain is DAGVTQSPTHLIKTRGQQVTLRCSPISGHKSVSWYQQVLGQGPQFIFQYYEKEERGRGNFPDRFSARQFPNYSSELNVNALLLGDSALYLCASSLYREGSPLHFGNGTRLTVT.

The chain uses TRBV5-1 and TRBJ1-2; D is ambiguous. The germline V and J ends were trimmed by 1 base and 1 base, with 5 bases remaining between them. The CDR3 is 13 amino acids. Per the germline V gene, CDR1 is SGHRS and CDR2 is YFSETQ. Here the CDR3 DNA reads TGCGCCAGCAGCTTGACAGATAACTATGGCTACACCTTC. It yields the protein CASSLTDNYGYTF.

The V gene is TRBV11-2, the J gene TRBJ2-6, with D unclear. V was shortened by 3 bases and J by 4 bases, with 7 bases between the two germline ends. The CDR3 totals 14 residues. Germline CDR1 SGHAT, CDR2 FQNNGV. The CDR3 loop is CASSFLSGANVLTF. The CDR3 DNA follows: TGTGCCAGCAGCTTTCTTTCGGGGGCCAACGTCCTGACTTTC.

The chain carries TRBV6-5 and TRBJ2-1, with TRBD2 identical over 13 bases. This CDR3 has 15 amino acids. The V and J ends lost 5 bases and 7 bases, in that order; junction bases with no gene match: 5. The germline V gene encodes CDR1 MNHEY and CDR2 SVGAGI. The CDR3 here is CASSKLAGGLNEQFF. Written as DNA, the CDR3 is TGTGCCAGCAGTAAACTAGCGGGGGGGTTAAATGAGCAGTTCTTC.